The source of this TCR beta chain is a study of blood T cell repertoires in COVID-19. Clones were sequenced by immunoSEQ multiplex PCR, and TCRdb holds only the in-frame ones, with some missing. The profile shows about 150,000 clones, roughly 80% of them singletons. Unmatched junction bases numbered 10, after V lost 8 bases and J lost 0 bases. This CDR3 spans 16 amino acids. Germline values: CDR1 SGHTA, CDR2 FQGNSA. The receptor comes from a woman aged 55-69 years with acute or convalescent COVID-19. The sequenced sample was peripheral blood. The chain recombines TRBV7-2 with TRBJ1-1; 9 nucleotides align to TRBD1. CDR3 nucleotide sequence: TGTGCCAGCGTGGCGGGACAGGGTTTCATGAACACTGAAGCTTTCTTT. Protein product: CASVAGQGFMNTEAFF. Full variable domain (outside the CDR3, taken from reference TRBV7-2 and TRBJ1-1): GAGVSQSPSNKVTEKGKDVELRCDPISGHTALYWYRQSLGQGLEFLIYFQGNSAPDKSGLPSDRFSAERTGGSVSTLTIQRTQQEDSAVYLCASVAGQGFMNTEAFFGQGTRLTVV.